The rows below give T cell receptor beta chains drawn from one sample of a study of blood T cell repertoires in COVID-19. Repertoires were generated with immunoSEQ multiplex PCR, while TCRdb's copy carries only in-frame clones and drops some. The data show hundreds of thousands of clones, with 85% to 90% seen just once and 14% to 15% held by the top ten. What was sequenced was PBMCs or T cells enriched from blood (not recorded which). The receptors come from a woman between 50 and 59 years old with acute COVID-19. Both conserved end residues are part of each CDR3. The order of the fields is D gene, J gene, V gene, clone size, CDR3 protein, CDR3 DNA. The D gene is left open where the match is weak. Clone size, where shown, is once, few, many, or a class for clones that have expanded.

D: .
J: TRBJ2-3
V: TRBV6-5
size: .
CDR3: CASSYGQARTDTQYF
DNA: TGTGCCAGCAGTTACGGGCAGGCCCGCACAGATACGCAGTATTTT

D: .
J: TRBJ1-1
V: TRBV5-1
size: .
CDR3: CASAGGYTEAFF
DNA: TGCGCCAGCGCCGGGGGGTACACTGAAGCTTTCTTT

D: TRBD2
J: TRBJ2-5
V: TRBV28
size: .
CDR3: CASSQTDLAGAETQYF
DNA: TGTGCCAGCAGCCAGACCGATCTAGCGGGAGCCGAGACCCAGTACTTC

D: .
J: TRBJ1-6
V: TRBV27
size: .
CDR3: CASSLRGLNSPLHF
DNA: TGTGCCAGCAGTTTAAGGGGACTTAATTCACCCCTCCACTTT

D: TRBD1
J: TRBJ2-5
V: TRBV6-2/TRBV6-3
size: .
CDR3: CASSSGQGLGETQYF
DNA: TGTGCCAGCAGCTCCGGACAGGGACTTGGGGAGACCCAGTACTTC

D: .
J: TRBJ1-3
V: TRBV7-8
size: .
CDR3: CASSPEEGALGNTIYF
DNA: TGTGCCAGCAGCCCCGAGGAGGGAGCCTTAGGAAACACCATATATTTT

D: .
J: TRBJ1-4
V: TRBV5-4
size: .
CDR3: CASSELGGGGTNEKLFF
DNA: TGTGCCAGCAGCGAGCTAGGGGGTGGAGGAACTAATGAAAAACTGTTTTTT

D: .
J: TRBJ1-5
V: TRBV21-1
size: .
CDR3: CASRNAGGRNQPQHF
DNA: TGTGCCAGCAGAAATGCAGGGGGGCGCAATCAGCCCCAGCATTTT

D: .
J: TRBJ2-7
V: TRBV4-3
size: .
CDR3: CASSQGFQAIPPYEQYF
DNA: TGCGCCAGCAGCCAGGGCTTTCAGGCGATCCCGCCCTACGAGCAGTACTTC

D: TRBD2
J: TRBJ2-7
V: TRBV7-9
size: .
CDR3: CASSTSGGAYEQYF
DNA: TGTGCCAGCAGCACTAGCGGGGGGGCCTACGAGCAGTACTTC

D: TRBD1
J: TRBJ2-5
V: TRBV5-1
size: .
CDR3: CASSIGTVNQETQYF
DNA: TGCGCCAGCAGCATCGGGACAGTTAACCAAGAGACCCAGTACTTC

D: TRBD1
J: TRBJ2-2
V: TRBV19
size: .
CDR3: CASSRTGANTGELFF
DNA: TGTGCCAGTAGTCGGACAGGGGCGAACACCGGGGAGCTGTTTTTT

D: TRBD2
J: TRBJ2-1
V: TRBV19
size: .
CDR3: CASSIGGGDEQFF
DNA: TGTGCCAGTAGTATAGGCGGGGGGGATGAGCAGTTCTTC

D: TRBD2
J: TRBJ2-3
V: TRBV6-5
size: .
CDR3: CASSYSASGRRDTQYF
DNA: TGTGCCAGCAGTTACTCGGCTAGCGGGAGGAGAGATACGCAGTATTTT

D: .
J: TRBJ2-1
V: TRBV5-1
size: .
CDR3: CASSLVVSGNEQFF
DNA: TGCGCCAGCAGCTTGGTTGTATCCGGCAATGAGCAGTTCTTC

D: TRBD1
J: TRBJ1-1
V: TRBV7-2
size: .
CDR3: CASSLVGTAIGSEAFF
DNA: TGTGCCAGCAGCTTAGTGGGGACAGCTATAGGGTCTGAAGCTTTCTTT

D: .
J: TRBJ2-1
V: TRBV7-3
size: few
CDR3: CASSLTFRNEQFF
DNA: TGTGCCAGCAGCTTAACGTTTCGCAATGAGCAGTTCTTC

D: TRBD1
J: TRBJ2-1
V: TRBV19
size: .
CDR3: CASSFKGASSYNEQFF
DNA: TGTGCCAGTAGTTTTAAGGGGGCTAGCTCCTACAATGAGCAGTTCTTC

D: TRBD2
J: TRBJ2-2
V: TRBV6-1
size: .
CDR3: CASSAGLAGVNTGELFF
DNA: TGTGCCAGCAGTGCTGGACTAGCGGGAGTGAACACCGGGGAGCTGTTTTTT

D: TRBD1
J: TRBJ2-7
V: TRBV5-1
size: .
CDR3: CASSQGQGAYEQYF
DNA: TGCGCCAGCAGCCAGGGACAGGGGGCCTACGAGCAGTACTTC

D: .
J: TRBJ2-6
V: TRBV5-6
size: .
CDR3: CASSLRLGGGTSGANVLTF
DNA: TGTGCCAGCAGCTTGCGGTTAGGGGGTGGGACATCCGGGGCCAACGTCCTGACTTTC

D: TRBD1
J: TRBJ2-7
V: TRBV19
size: once
CDR3: CASTPPPGQGRREQYF
DNA: TGTGCCAGTACCCCCCCACCGGGACAGGGCCGTCGGGAGCAGTACTTC

D: .
J: TRBJ1-5
V: TRBV12-3/TRBV12-4
size: .
CDR3: CASNRGLNQPQHF
DNA: TGTGCCAGCAATAGGGGACTGAATCAGCCCCAGCATTTT

D: .
J: TRBJ2-1
V: TRBV20-1
size: .
CDR3: CSARSSNEQFF
DNA: TGCAGTGCTAGGTCTTCGAATGAGCAGTTCTTC

D: TRBD1
J: TRBJ1-3
V: TRBV28
size: .
CDR3: CASSRPPPGQVSGNTIYF
DNA: TGTGCCAGCAGTCGACCCCCTCCGGGACAGGTCTCTGGAAACACCATATATTTT

D: TRBD2
J: TRBJ2-3
V: TRBV5-1
size: .
CDR3: CASSLGAAGGNTDTQYF
DNA: TGCGCCAGCAGCTTGGGTGCTGCGGGAGGAAACACAGATACGCAGTATTTT

D: TRBD2
J: TRBJ2-3
V: TRBV7-3
size: .
CDR3: CASSSAGSTDTQYF
DNA: TGTGCCAGCAGCTCAGCGGGGAGCACAGATACGCAGTATTTT

D: TRBD2
J: TRBJ2-1
V: TRBV2
size: few
CDR3: CASSGLAGKSTYNEQFF
DNA: TGTGCCAGCAGTGGGCTAGCGGGAAAATCTACTTACAATGAGCAGTTCTTC

D: .
J: TRBJ1-6
V: TRBV20-1
size: few
CDR3: CSASYEISPLHF
DNA: TGCAGTGCTAGTTATGAGATTTCACCCCTCCACTTT

D: .
J: TRBJ2-5
V: TRBV15
size: .
CDR3: CAARAGAEETQYF
DNA: TGTGCCGCCCGGGCGGGGGCGGAGGAGACCCAGTACTTC

D: .
J: TRBJ1-3
V: TRBV5-4
size: .
CDR3: CASSLGGSGNTIYF
DNA: TGTGCCAGCAGCTTGGGGGGCAGCGGAAACACCATATATTTT

D: TRBD2
J: TRBJ2-7
V: TRBV3-1/TRBV3-2
size: .
CDR3: CASSQDSGAPNEQYF
DNA: TGTGCCAGCAGCCAAGATAGCGGGGCCCCTAACGAGCAGTACTTC

D: .
J: TRBJ2-7
V: TRBV3-1/TRBV3-2
size: .
CDR3: CASSQDPRDGISIHEQYF
DNA: TGTGCCAGCAGCCAAGATCCCAGGGATGGAATCAGCATCCACGAGCAGTACTTC

D: TRBD1
J: TRBJ2-3
V: TRBV7-2
size: .
CDR3: CASSFRTGGAEDTQYF
DNA: TGTGCCAGCAGCTTCCGGACAGGGGGCGCGGAAGATACGCAGTATTTT

D: TRBD1
J: TRBJ2-1
V: TRBV19
size: .
CDR3: CASRTTGVSYNEQFF
DNA: TGTGCCAGTAGGACAACAGGGGTCTCCTACAATGAGCAGTTCTTC

D: TRBD1
J: TRBJ1-3
V: TRBV28
size: .
CDR3: CATLRQGLFSGNTIYF
DNA: TGTGCCACCCTTCGACAGGGACTTTTTTCTGGAAACACCATATATTTT

D: TRBD1
J: TRBJ2-1
V: TRBV12-5
size: .
CDR3: CASGSGTGATWSSYNEQFF
DNA: TGTGCTAGTGGTTCCGGGACAGGGGCTACATGGAGCTCCTACAATGAGCAGTTCTTC